The sequence of this TCR beta chain was determined in a study of Graves' ophthalmopathy and Graves' hyperthyroidism. Study results and limitations: Clonotypes were expanded in thyroid at above 0.001 frequency, and most also appeared in blood. Ophthalmopathy progression prediction by the model yielded a sensitivity of 60% to 71% and a specificity of around 72%.

Notes on this clonotype: Its target is unknown.

Other autoimmune diseases, uncontrolled infections, pregnancy or lactation led to the exclusion of patients. Diagnostic conclusions were grounded in clinical symptoms, serum thyroxine, TRAb, thyroid ultrasound and orbital computed tomography. The authors amplified TCR beta CDR3 regions, and they did so from RNA transcripts for repertoire sequencing. First-round RT-PCR with HTBI primers preceded a second-round multiplex PCR. TCRdb fed the multiplex PCR reads into MiXCR, producing one record per CDR3 protein. The profile shows over a million distinct CDR3 sequences, approximately 35% of them singletons. This CDR3 has 22 amino acids. Germline-derived CDR1 and CDR2 are LNHNV and YYDKDF (reference sequence). Losses at the gene ends were 1 base for V and 5 bases for J; bases not matched to a gene: 21.

The material sequenced was peripheral blood or thyroid tissue (not recorded which). This sequence joins TRBV15 and TRBJ2-5, with 14 positions matching TRBD2. The sequence was obtained from an adult man with Graves' hyperthyroidism. CDR3 sequence (DNA): TGTGCCACCAGCAGAGGTTATGACCCCGGGACTAGCGGGAGCCCGCTGGGCGAGACCCAGTACTTC. It encodes CATSRGYDPGTSGSPLGETQYF.